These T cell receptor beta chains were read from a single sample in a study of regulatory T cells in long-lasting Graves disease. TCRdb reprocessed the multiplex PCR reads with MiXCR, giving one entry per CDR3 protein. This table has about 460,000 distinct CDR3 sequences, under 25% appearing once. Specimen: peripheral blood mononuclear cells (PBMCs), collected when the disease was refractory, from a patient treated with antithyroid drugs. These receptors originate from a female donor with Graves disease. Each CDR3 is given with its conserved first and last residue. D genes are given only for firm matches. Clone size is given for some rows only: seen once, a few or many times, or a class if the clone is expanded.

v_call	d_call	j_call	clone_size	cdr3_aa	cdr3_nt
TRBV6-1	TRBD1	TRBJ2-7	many	CASRSWGTGNEQYF	TGTGCCAGCAGGTCCTGGGGGACAGGGAACGAGCAGTACTTC
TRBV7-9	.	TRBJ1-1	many	CASRSASTEAFF	TGTGCCAGCAGGTCGGCATCCACTGAAGCTTTCTTT
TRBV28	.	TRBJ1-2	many	CASSLPTGSYGYTF	TGTGCCAGCAGTCTCCCGACAGGTTCTTATGGCTACACCTTC
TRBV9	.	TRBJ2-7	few	CASSRGGTGDYEQYF	TGTGCCAGCAGCCGGGGGGGTACAGGGGATTACGAGCAGTACTTC
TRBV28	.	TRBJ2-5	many	CASSFMLSRFDRSLGETQYF	TGTGCCAGCAGTTTTATGCTCTCCCGTTTCGACAGGAGTCTAGGGGAGACCCAGTACTTC
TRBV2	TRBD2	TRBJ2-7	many	CASSKKLAGLTEQYF	TGTGCCAGCAGCAAAAAACTAGCGGGGCTTACGGAGCAGTACTTC
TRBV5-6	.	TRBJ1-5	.	CASSYHVGNQPQHF	TGTGCCAGCAGCTACCATGTGGGCAATCAGCCCCAGCATTTT
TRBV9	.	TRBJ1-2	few	CASSVGAGNYGYTF	TGTGCCAGCAGCGTAGGGGCAGGGAACTATGGCTACACCTTC
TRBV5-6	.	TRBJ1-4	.	CASSSAVETNEKLFF	TGTGCCAGCAGCTCGGCCGTGGAGACTAATGAAAAACTGTTTTTT
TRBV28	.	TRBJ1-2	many	CASNPVGRGGYTF	TGTGCCAGCAATCCAGTAGGGAGGGGAGGCTACACCTTC
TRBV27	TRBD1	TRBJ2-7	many	CASSEQGAHEQYF	TGTGCCAGCAGTGAACAGGGGGCCCACGAGCAGTACTTC
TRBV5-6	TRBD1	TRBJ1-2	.	CASSPEVRGQGYTF	TGTGCCAGCAGCCCGGAGGTGAGGGGGCAAGGCTACACCTTC
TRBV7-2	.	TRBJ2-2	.	CASSLYPGGNTGELFF	TGTGCCAGCAGTCTATACCCTGGGGGGAACACCGGGGAGCTGTTTTTT
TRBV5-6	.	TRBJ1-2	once	CAGRRAYGYTF	TGTGCCGGCAGGCGAGCATATGGCTACACCTTC
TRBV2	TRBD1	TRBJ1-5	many	CASSESQGAYQPQHF	TGTGCCAGCAGTGAATCCCAGGGGGCTTATCAGCCCCAGCATTTT
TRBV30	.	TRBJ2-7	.	CAWSASATDEQYF	TGTGCCTGGAGTGCTAGCGCAACCGACGAGCAGTACTTC
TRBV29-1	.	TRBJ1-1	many	CSVEAQGAGEAFF	TGCAGCGTTGAAGCCCAAGGGGCCGGAGAAGCTTTCTTT
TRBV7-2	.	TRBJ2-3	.	CASSSYTGGTQYF	TGTGCCAGCAGTTCATACACTGGGGGTACGCAGTATTTT
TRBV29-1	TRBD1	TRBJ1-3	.	CSAQGASGNTIYF	TGCAGCGCGCAGGGGGCTTCTGGAAACACCATATATTTT
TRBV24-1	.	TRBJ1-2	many	CATSDRNRDGYTF	TGTGCCACCAGTGATCGAAATAGAGATGGCTACACCTTC
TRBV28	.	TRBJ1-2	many	CASSLVLGGYTF	TGTGCCAGCAGTTTGGTTTTAGGAGGCTACACCTTC
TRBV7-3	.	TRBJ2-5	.	CASSLDRGYETQYF	TGTGCCAGCAGCTTAGATAGGGGTTATGAGACCCAGTACTTC
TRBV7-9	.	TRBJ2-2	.	CASSPNRGGTDSNTGELFF	TGTGCCAGCAGCCCAAACAGGGGAGGGACGGATTCGAACACCGGGGAGCTGTTTTTT
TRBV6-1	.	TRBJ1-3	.	CASSERGGAAGNTIYF	TGTGCCAGCAGTGAGAGGGGTGGCGCGGCTGGAAACACCATATATTTT
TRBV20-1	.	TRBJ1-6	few	CSARLSSYNSPLHF	TGCAGTGCTCGGCTTAGCTCCTATAATTCACCCCTCCACTTT
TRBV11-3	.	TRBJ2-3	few	CASSLGRGSDTQYF	TGTGCCAGCAGCTTAGGTAGAGGATCAGATACGCAGTATTTT
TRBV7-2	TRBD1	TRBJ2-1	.	CASSSGQGVSVGDNEQFF	TGTGCCAGCAGCTCGGGACAGGGGGTCTCTGTGGGTGACAATGAGCAGTTCTTC